Each of the 26 T cell receptor beta chains below was sequenced from the same sample in a study of cytomegalovirus exposure and HLA in healthy donors. The PCR used 60 Vbeta and 13 Jbeta primers. Assay used: immunoSEQ multiplex PCR; TCRdb lists only in-frame clones, some missing. Among 65,000 to 75,000 clones listed, 68% were seen once. The sequenced sample consisted of PBMCs. The receptor set was obtained from a man in his forties or fifties in good health and CMV-seropositive.

For the CDR3, the DNA is TGTGCCAGCGTCGACAGGGGGCCCTACGAGCAGTACTTC. Translation gives CASVDRGPYEQYF. This chain joins TRBV6-1 and TRBJ2-7, with TRBD1 matching over 10 bases. With 8 bases clipped from V and 2 bases from J, the junction kept 3 bases outside the gene matches. Germline V gives CDR1 MNHNS, CDR2 SASEGT. The CDR3 has 13 residues.

The chain uses TRBV20-1 and TRBJ1-3; D possibly corresponds to TRBD1 (5 bases). Trimming removed 4 bases at V and 8 bases at J, with 9 bases between. Germline values: CDR1 DFQATT, CDR2 SNEGSKA (reference sequence). The CDR3 is made up of 11 amino acids. In DNA form, the CDR3 reads TGCAGTGCTACCTGGGGGGACACCATATATTTT. It yields the protein CSATWGDTIYF.

The rearrangement joins TRBV19 to TRBJ2-7; 7 nucleotides agree with TRBD1. Unmatched junction bases numbered 2, after V lost 6 bases and J lost 0 bases. The CDR3 is 13 amino acids. Per the germline V gene, CDR1 is LNHDA and CDR2 is SQIVND (reference sequence). DNA of the CDR3: TGTGCCAGTAGCCGACAGGGCTCCTACGAGCAGTACTTC. Residues: CASSRQGSYEQYF.

This clone was recorded a few times. V usage is TRBV7-9 and J usage is TRBJ2-1; tentative D call: TRBD1 (6 bases). The CDR3 runs 14 residues. The V and J ends lost 6 bases and 8 bases respectively, with 17 bases between them. Germline V gene data show CDR1 as SEHNR and CDR2 as FQNEAQ (reference sequence). This chain's CDR3 is CASSFRMGADEQFF. The CDR3 DNA reads as TGTGCCAGCAGTTTTAGGATGGGGGCCGATGAGCAGTTCTTC.

In this sample, this clone is medium-sized. The chain employs TRBV2 and TRBJ1-1; a weak D match, TRBD1 (6 bases). The CDR3 contains 13 residues. V was trimmed by 7 bases and J by 4 bases, leaving 13 bases between them. In germline, CDR1 is SNHLY, CDR2 FYNNEI. This CDR3 is CASNDQGGTEAFF. CDR3 DNA: TGTGCCAGCAACGACCAAGGGGGCACTGAAGCTTTCTTT.

The chain employs TRBV29-1 and TRBJ2-7, with 13 bases fitting TRBD2. The CDR3 extends over 14 amino acids. Per germline, CDR1 SQVTM and CDR2 ANQGSEA. V gave up 6 bases and J gave up 4 bases; unmatched junction bases: 6. The CDR3 DNA reads as TGCAGCGTGATAGGACTAGCGGGAGTGTACGAGCAGTACTTC. This codes for CSVIGLAGVYEQYF.

V usage is TRBV29-1 and J usage is TRBJ2-1, with 13 bases that match TRBD2. There are 15 residues in the CDR3. V dropped 4 bases and J dropped 8; count of bases not matched to a gene: 8. Germline V gives CDR1 SQVTM, CDR2 ANQGSEA. DNA of the CDR3: TGCAGCGTTGCTTGGACTAGCGGGAGTGGGGATGAGCAGTTCTTC. It encodes CSVAWTSGSGDEQFF.

The CDR3 DNA follows: TGTGCCAGCAGCCCGGGTTCGGCGGGGGGGTCTGATACGCAGTATTTT. Translated, it gives CASSPGSAGGSDTQYF. The chain joins TRBV11-2 to TRBJ2-3; 9 bases are shared with TRBD2. The CDR3 loop spans 16 amino acids. Germline lookup yields CDR1 SGHAT and CDR2 FQNNGV. Unmatched junction bases numbered 12, after V lost 5 bases and J lost 6 bases.

The J gene is TRBJ1-3, the V gene TRBV5-6; perhaps TRBD1 as D (5 bases). The CDR3 is 15 residues long. Trimming shortened V by 2 bases and J by 4 bases, and 13 bases separated the two germline ends. Germline CDR1 is SGHDT and CDR2 is YYEEEE. This CDR3 reads CASSFGGTGGNTIYF. The CDR3 DNA sequence: TGTGCCAGCAGCTTCGGGGGGACGGGAGGAAACACCATATATTTT.

This clone has a handful of counts. The V and J genes are TRBV29-1 and TRBJ2-3, with 16 bases aligning to TRBD2. The CDR3 is 17 amino acids. The germline CDR1 and CDR2 sequences are SQVTM and ANQGSEA. J lost 1 base, V lost 6 bases, and 7 bases had no gene match. The CDR3 loop is CSVAGLAGGRGTDTQYF. The CDR3 coding sequence is TGCAGCGTGGCGGGACTAGCGGGAGGGAGGGGCACAGATACGCAGTATTTT.

This clone was seen a few times. At one end, the junction sequence differs from germline, possibly due to a read error. Other DNA sequences of this sample code for an identical CDR3. This sequence joins TRBV7-7 and TRBJ2-7; the match to TRBD2 covers 12 bases. CDR1 is SSHAT and CDR2 is FNYEAQ in the germline V gene (reference sequence). The CDR3 is 15 amino acids. CDR3 nucleotide sequence: TGTGCTAGCAGCTCGACTAGCGGGAGAGGGGAAGAGCAGTACTTC. Protein sequence: CASSSTSGRGEEQYF. Combining the CDR3 with reference TRBV7-7 and TRBJ2-7 gives the whole variable domain GAGVSQSPRYKVTKRGQDVTLRCDPISSHATLYWYQQALGQGPEFLTYFNYEAQPDKSGLPSDRFSAERPEGSISTLTIQRTEQRDSAMYRCASSSTSGRGEEQYFGPGTRLTVT.

The V call is TRBV4-1, the J call TRBJ2-7; TRBD1 matches at 7 bases. Germline V gene lookup returns CDR1 MGHRA and CDR2 YSYEKL. This CDR3 comprises 16 residues. The J segment lost 3 bases and the V segment lost 2 bases, leaving 10 bases of the junction unmatched. DNA for the CDR3: TGCGCCAGCAGCCAAACCGCCCCGACAGGGAACTACGAGCAGTACTTC. Amino acid sequence: CASSQTAPTGNYEQYF.

The V gene is TRBV7-2, the J gene TRBJ2-5; tentative D call: TRBD2 (6 bases). Deletions cut 4 bases from V and 9 bases from J, with 18 bases between. CDR1 and CDR2 from the germline V gene are SGHTA and FQGNSA. The CDR3 is 14 amino acids. The CDR3 spells CASSSHRDWEAQYF. The DNA for the CDR3 is TGTGCCAGCAGCTCTCACCGGGACTGGGAAGCCCAGTACTTC.

The rearrangement joins TRBV5-1 to TRBJ2-7; no reliable D call. CDR1 is SGHRS, CDR2 YFSETQ, per germline. The V gene lost 5 bases and the J gene lost 3 bases, with 12 bases spanning the gap. The CDR3 runs 13 residues. The DNA of the CDR3 is TGCGCCAGCAGATATTCAGGAAACTACGAGCAGTACTTC. Its protein product is CASRYSGNYEQYF.

This clone has just a few counts. The chain is built from TRBV11-2 and TRBJ2-1, with 9 bases matching TRBD1. This CDR3 region has 14 residues. The germline V gene has CDR1 SGHAT and CDR2 FQNNGV. Trimming cost V 5 bases and J 9 bases; bases outside gene matches: 8. Written as DNA, the CDR3 is TGTGCCAGCAGCCTGGACAGGGGATTCGGTGAGCAGTTCTTC. Translating it yields CASSLDRGFGEQFF.

This clone has only a few counts. This sequence joins TRBV21-1 and TRBJ2-7; the table names TRBD2, a call not compared with the DNA. TRBV21-1 has pseudogene status. This CDR3 is built from 16 residues. The CDR3 protein is CASSRQRRGGKYEQYF. The CDR3 bases are TGTGCCAGCAGCAGACAGAGGCGGGGGGGAAAGTACGAGCAGTACTTC.

The rearrangement links TRBV7-9 to TRBJ2-2; tentative D call: TRBD1 (6 bases). Germline V gene data show CDR1 as SEHNR and CDR2 as FQNEAQ (reference sequence). Deletions cut 4 bases from V and 2 bases from J, with 8 bases between. The CDR3 sequence is 14 residues long. The CDR3 DNA sequence: TGTGCCAGCAGCTGGGACATCAACACCGGGGAGCTGTTTTTT. This encodes CASSWDINTGELFF.

This chain uses TRBV5-1 with TRBJ1-2, with D possibly TRBD1 on 5 matching bases. The germline V gene has CDR1 SGHRS and CDR2 YFSETQ. The CDR3 contains 15 residues. Trimming removed 1 base from V and 4 bases from J, with 14 bases in between. For the CDR3, the DNA is TGCGCCAGCAGCTTGAACGGCAGGGTTAGCTATGGCTACACCTTC. Translation gives CASSLNGRVSYGYTF.

V gene TRBV5-1 combines with J gene TRBJ2-1, with TRBD1 matching over 8 bases. J was trimmed by 8 bases and V by 4 bases; bases with no gene match: 5. Per the germline V gene, CDR1 is SGHRS and CDR2 is YFSETQ. This CDR3 contains 13 residues. The DNA of the CDR3 is TGCGCCAGCAGCCGGGGACAGGAAGATGAGCAGTTCTTC. Translated: CASSRGQEDEQFF.

This sequence joins TRBV30 and TRBJ1-5; 7 nucleotides align to TRBD1. Germline trimming cut 1 base from V and 2 bases from J; bases unmatched to any gene: 8. CDR1 and CDR2 (germline): GTSNPN, SVGIG (reference sequence). The CDR3 covers 16 residues. Written as DNA, the CDR3 is TGTGCCTGGAGTGCACGACAGGGAATAGGCAATCAGCCCCAGCATTTT. This codes for CAWSARQGIGNQPQHF. The whole variable domain, filled in from reference TRBV30 and TRBJ1-5, reads SQTIHQWPATLVQPVGSPLSLECTVEGTSNPNLYWYRQAAGRGLQLLFYSVGIGQISSEVPQNLSASRPQDRQFILSSKKLLLSDSGFYLCAWSARQGIGNQPQHFGDGTRLSIL.

The chain couples TRBV7-9 to TRBJ2-3; 8 bases map to TRBD2. V shed 10 bases and J 3 bases; nucleotides not matched to a gene: 9. Germline CDR1 is SEHNR and CDR2 is FQNEAQ (reference sequence). CDR3 length: 14 amino acids. CDR3 loop: CATVPGLGTDTQYF. DNA for the CDR3: TGTGCCACCGTGCCGGGACTAGGAACAGATACGCAGTATTTT.

This clone was seen a handful of times. The chain employs TRBV5-1 and TRBJ2-7, with 7 bases matching TRBD2. The V segment lost 4 bases and the J segment 3 bases; nucleotides outside the gene matches: 13. The CDR3 is 16 amino acids. The germline V gene has CDR1 SGHRS and CDR2 YFSETQ. This CDR3 reads CASSRTRTSANYEQYF. Here the CDR3 DNA reads TGCGCCAGCAGCCGCACCCGCACTAGCGCCAACTACGAGCAGTACTTC.

The chain uses TRBV29-1 and TRBJ1-2; 8 nucleotides align to TRBD1. The ends lost 2 bases at V and 8 bases at J; junction bases unmatched: 10. From germline, CDR1 is SQVTM and CDR2 ANQGSEA. This CDR3 spans 14 amino acids. CDR3: CSVERQGKVEGYTF. The CDR3 DNA reads TGCAGCGTTGAACGACAGGGGAAGGTAGAAGGCTACACCTTC.

The rearrangement joins TRBV6-6 to TRBJ1-2; no reliable D call. This CDR3 has 12 amino acids. V shed 2 bases and J shed 6 bases, with 7 bases lying between them. The germline V gene encodes CDR1 MNHNY and CDR2 SVGAGI (reference sequence). CDR3: CASSYRLDGYTF. The CDR3 region has the DNA TGTGCCAGCAGTTACCGATTAGATGGCTACACCTTC.

V and J are TRBV4-1 and TRBJ2-6, with a weak D call TRBD1 (5 bases). The CDR3 loop spans 18 amino acids. Trimming left V 1 base short and J 0 bases short, with 13 bases between. CDR1 is MGHRA and CDR2 is YSYEKL in the germline V gene. The CDR3 protein is CASSQGMQGRSGANVLTF. In DNA form, the CDR3 reads TGCGCCAGCAGCCAAGGCATGCAGGGTCGCTCTGGGGCCAACGTCCTGACTTTC.

This CDR3 reads CASSQVGLGNTGELFF. CDR3 nucleotide sequence: TGCGCCAGCAGCCAAGTAGGACTAGGGAACACCGGGGAGCTGTTTTTT. The J gene is TRBJ2-2, the V gene TRBV4-1; 7 nucleotides agree with TRBD2. V was pared by 1 base and J by 1 base, with 3 bases of the junction left unmatched. The CDR3 is made up of 16 amino acids. Germline-derived CDR1 and CDR2 are MGHRA and YSYEKL.